These 15 T cell receptor beta chains share one sample of origin, sequenced in a study of cytomegalovirus exposure and HLA in healthy donors. Primers for the PCR totalled 60 Vbeta and 13 Jbeta. Assay: immunoSEQ multiplex PCR; the TCRdb copy retains only in-frame clones and omits some. This sample has 50,000 or so clones, with under 90% found just once. The material sequenced was PBMCs. The receptors stem from a woman between 18 and 29 years old in good health and CMV-seronegative.

The CDR3 bases are TGCAGCGTGGGGGAGGGGACGAACACTGAAGCTTTCTTT. Encoded protein: CSVGEGTNTEAFF. This chain joins TRBV29-1 and TRBJ1-1; the D gene is possibly TRBD1 (5 bases). The germline CDR1 and CDR2 sequences are SQVTM and ANQGSEA. The CDR3 contains 13 residues. Trimming cost V 6 bases and J 1 base, with 12 bases left between them.

The V and J genes are TRBV9 and TRBJ1-5; 10 nucleotides agree with TRBD1. The germline V gene has CDR1 SGDLS and CDR2 YYNGEE. The CDR3 sequence is 15 residues long. Trimming took 3 bases from V and 4 from J; bases not matched to a gene: 4. CDR3 loop: CASSGGQGYNQPQHF. CDR3 in DNA: TGTGCCAGCAGCGGGGGACAGGGGTATAATCAGCCCCAGCATTTT.

The V call is TRBV19, the J call TRBJ1-6; TRBD1 agrees at 8 bases. This CDR3 has 15 amino acids. V lost 4 bases to trimming and J lost 9 bases; unmatched junction nucleotides: 8. Germline CDR1 LNHDA, CDR2 SQIVND (reference sequence). CDR3 residues: CASSTSQGAGSPLHF. The CDR3 DNA reads as TGTGCCAGTAGTACCAGCCAGGGGGCCGGTTCACCCCTCCACTTT.

V and J are TRBV15 and TRBJ2-1; 12 nucleotides align to TRBD2. Germline CDR1 LNHNV, CDR2 YYDKDF (reference sequence). There are 13 residues in the CDR3. V lost 9 bases and J lost 5; bases outside the gene matches: 2. CDR3 DNA sequence: TGTGCCACGACTAGCGGGAGTAACAATGAGCAGTTCTTC. Translation gives CATTSGSNNEQFF.

The chain joins TRBV5-4 to TRBJ1-4, with D tentatively TRBD1 (5 bases). The germline gives CDR1 SGHNT, CDR2 YYREEE (reference sequence). V lost 4 bases and J lost 0, with 16 bases in between. This CDR3 has 17 amino acids. The CDR3 reads CASSQRAGPPTNEKLFF. CDR3 DNA: TGTGCCAGCAGCCAAAGGGCAGGGCCTCCAACTAATGAAAAACTGTTTTTT.

Worth noting for this clone: Other DNA sequences in the sample encode the same CDR3. The rearrangement uses TRBV5-1 and TRBJ2-5; TRBD2 aligns across 12 bases. Per the germline V gene, CDR1 is SGHRS and CDR2 is YFSETQ. This CDR3 contains 19 residues. Trimming took 1 base from V and 5 from J; bases not matched to a gene: 15. DNA for the CDR3: TGCGCCAGCAGCTTGACCAACTCGACTAGCGGGAGCCCCGAGGAGACCCAGTACTTC. Amino acid sequence: CASSLTNSTSGSPEETQYF.

This sequence joins TRBV27 and TRBJ2-3; TRBD1 might be the D (6 bases). CDR3 length equals 14 residues. V was shortened by 6 bases and J by 4 bases, with 14 bases between the two germline ends. Germline values: CDR1 MNHEY, CDR2 SMNVEV (reference sequence). The CDR3 loop is CASRDTGFPDTQYF. As DNA, the CDR3 is TGTGCCAGCAGAGACACAGGGTTTCCAGATACGCAGTATTTT.

The CDR3 region has the DNA TGTGCCAGCAGCCTTAGTAAGACTAGTCGAAACAATGAGCAGTTCTTC. It codes for CASSLSKTSRNNEQFF. The rearrangement links TRBV7-2 to TRBJ2-1, with a tentative D call TRBD2 (6 bases). Trimming removed 5 bases at V and 5 bases at J, with 19 bases between. Germline CDR1 is SGHTA and CDR2 is FQGNSA. This CDR3 contains 16 residues.

A single count supports this clone. The chain is built from TRBV19 and TRBJ2-3; D remains ambiguous. The germline V gene encodes CDR1 LNHDA and CDR2 SQIVND (reference sequence). The CDR3 totals 13 residues. Trimming took off 4 bases at V and 6 bases at J, with 11 bases between the two ends. This chain's CDR3 is CASSTGALDTQYF. The CDR3 coding sequence is TGTGCCAGTAGTACCGGAGCATTGGATACGCAGTATTTT.

Only one count was recorded for this clone. The J gene is TRBJ1-5, the V gene TRBV2, with 8 bases lining up with TRBD1. This CDR3 is 14 amino acids long. Germline values: CDR1 SNHLY, CDR2 FYNNEI. J gave up 3 bases and V 6 bases, and 4 bases lay outside the gene matches. The CDR3 DNA sequence: TGTGCCAGCAGGGACAGGGTTAACAATCAGCCCCAGCATTTT. The encoded protein is CASRDRVNNQPQHF.

V usage is TRBV7-9 and J usage is TRBJ1-2; 9 bases align to TRBD1. The germline V gene encodes CDR1 SEHNR and CDR2 FQNEAQ (reference sequence). The junction had 10 bases not matched to a gene; V was cut back by 5 bases and J by 6 bases. This CDR3 region has 15 residues. The CDR3 reads CASSALTGGGHGYTF. The CDR3, as DNA: TGTGCCAGCAGCGCACTTACAGGGGGCGGCCATGGCTACACCTTC.

Here the CDR3 DNA reads TGCAGCGTTGAGCACGGAGGACAGGACACTGAAGCTTTCTTT. Protein sequence: CSVEHGGQDTEAFF. The V call is TRBV29-1, the J call TRBJ1-1, with TRBD1 identical over 7 bases. CDR1 and CDR2 from the germline V gene are SQVTM and ANQGSEA. This CDR3 contains 14 residues. The ends lost 3 bases at V and 3 bases at J; junction bases unmatched: 7.

The chain employs TRBV6-1 and TRBJ1-5; TRBD1 matches 10 bases. Trimming at V came to 4 bases and at J to 9 bases, leaving 6 bases not matched to a gene. Per the germline V gene, CDR1 is MNHNS and CDR2 is SASEGT. The CDR3 length is 14 residues. This CDR3 reads CASSGGTGVRPQHF. As DNA, the CDR3 is TGTGCCAGCAGTGGCGGGACAGGGGTGAGGCCCCAGCATTTT.

The chain combines TRBV9 with TRBJ2-1, with 8 bases that match TRBD2. The CDR3 spans 22 residues. V lost 7 bases and J lost 3; bases outside the gene matches: 30. In germline, CDR1 is SGDLS, CDR2 YYNGEE. This CDR3 is CASGLSQGPGLAGPLLYNEQFF. The CDR3, as DNA: TGTGCCAGCGGCTTATCCCAGGGGCCAGGGCTAGCGGGCCCCCTCCTCTACAATGAGCAGTTCTTC. The whole variable domain, remainder taken from reference TRBV9 and TRBJ2-1, is DSGVTQTPKHLITATGQRVTLRCSPRSGDLSVYWYQQSLDQGLQFLIQYYNGEERAKGNILERFSAQQFPDLHSELNLSSLELGDSALYFCASGLSQGPGLAGPLLYNEQFFGPGTRLTVL.

The rearrangement links TRBV4-1 to TRBJ1-1; D gene ambiguous. This CDR3 contains 13 residues. V lost 0 bases and J lost 7, with 9 bases in between. Germline CDR1 is MGHRA and CDR2 is YSYEKL. As DNA, the CDR3 is TGCGCCAGCAGCCAAGATGCCGGGGTTGAAGCTTTCTTT. Amino acid sequence: CASSQDAGVEAFF.